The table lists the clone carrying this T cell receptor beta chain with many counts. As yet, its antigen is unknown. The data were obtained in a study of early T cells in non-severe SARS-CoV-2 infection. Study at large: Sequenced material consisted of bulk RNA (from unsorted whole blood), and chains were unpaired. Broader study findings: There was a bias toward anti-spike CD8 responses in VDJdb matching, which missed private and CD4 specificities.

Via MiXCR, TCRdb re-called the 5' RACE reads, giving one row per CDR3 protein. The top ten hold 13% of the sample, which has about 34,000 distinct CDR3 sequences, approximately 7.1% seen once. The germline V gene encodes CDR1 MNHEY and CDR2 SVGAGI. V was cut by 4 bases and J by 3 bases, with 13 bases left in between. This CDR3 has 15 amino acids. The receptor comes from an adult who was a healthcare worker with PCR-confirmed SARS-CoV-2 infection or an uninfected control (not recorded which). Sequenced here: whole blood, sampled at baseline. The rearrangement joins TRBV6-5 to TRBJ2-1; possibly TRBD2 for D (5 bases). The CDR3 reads CASSFEGAHYNEQFF. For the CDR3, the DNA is TGTGCCAGCAGTTTCGAGGGTGCCCACTACAATGAGCAGTTCTTC.